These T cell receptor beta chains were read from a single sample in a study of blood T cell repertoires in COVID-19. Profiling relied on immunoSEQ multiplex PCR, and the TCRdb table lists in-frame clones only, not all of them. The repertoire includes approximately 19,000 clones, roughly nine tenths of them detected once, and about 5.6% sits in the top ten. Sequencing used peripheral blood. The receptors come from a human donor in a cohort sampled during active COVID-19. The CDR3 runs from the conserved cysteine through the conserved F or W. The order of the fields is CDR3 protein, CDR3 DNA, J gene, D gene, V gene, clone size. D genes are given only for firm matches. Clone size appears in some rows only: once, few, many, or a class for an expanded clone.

CDR3aa: CASNSPGRVGEKLFF
CDR3nt: TGTGCCAGCAACAGCCCCGGGAGGGTGGGTGAAAAACTGTTTTTT
j_gene: TRBJ1-4
d_gene: NA
v_gene: TRBV2
abundance: NA

CDR3aa: CASSPGLAGGPHNEQFF
CDR3nt: TGTGCCAGCTCACCGGGACTAGCGGGAGGGCCACACAATGAGCAGTTCTTC
j_gene: TRBJ2-1
d_gene: TRBD2
v_gene: TRBV18
abundance: NA

CDR3aa: CASKSTGEYEQYF
CDR3nt: TGCGCCAGCAAGTCCACAGGGGAGTACGAGCAGTACTTC
j_gene: TRBJ2-7
d_gene: TRBD1
v_gene: TRBV10-2
abundance: NA

CDR3aa: CASSFGKQETQYF
CDR3nt: TGCGCCAGCAGCTTCGGGAAGCAAGAGACCCAGTACTTC
j_gene: TRBJ2-5
d_gene: NA
v_gene: TRBV5-1
abundance: NA

CDR3aa: CASTSGTGNTGELFF
CDR3nt: TGTGCCAGCACCTCAGGGACAGGGAACACCGGGGAGCTGTTTTTT
j_gene: TRBJ2-2
d_gene: TRBD1
v_gene: TRBV28
abundance: NA

CDR3aa: CASSPQQGANEKLFF
CDR3nt: TGTGCCAGCAGTCCACAACAGGGTGCTAATGAAAAACTGTTTTTT
j_gene: TRBJ1-4
d_gene: NA
v_gene: TRBV28
abundance: NA

CDR3aa: CASSDLTGFGQPQHF
CDR3nt: TGTGCCAGCAGTGATTTGACAGGGTTTGGTCAGCCCCAGCATTTT
j_gene: TRBJ1-5
d_gene: TRBD1
v_gene: TRBV6-1
abundance: NA

CDR3aa: CASSSAGVPNEKLFF
CDR3nt: TGTGCCAGTAGCTCGGCAGGGGTGCCTAATGAAAAACTGTTTTTT
j_gene: TRBJ1-4
d_gene: NA
v_gene: TRBV19
abundance: NA

CDR3aa: CASTQFSSGGELFF
CDR3nt: TGTGCCAGCACCCAATTTTCGAGTGGCGGGGAGCTGTTTTTT
j_gene: TRBJ2-2
d_gene: NA
v_gene: TRBV2
abundance: NA

CDR3aa: CASSMKRGSGANVLTF
CDR3nt: TGTGCCAGCAGCATGAAAAGGGGCTCTGGGGCCAACGTCCTGACTTTC
j_gene: TRBJ2-6
d_gene: NA
v_gene: TRBV13
abundance: NA

CDR3aa: CAITAGGQDYEQYF
CDR3nt: TGTGCCATCACCGCAGGGGGTCAAGACTACGAGCAGTACTTC
j_gene: TRBJ2-7
d_gene: TRBD1
v_gene: TRBV10-3
abundance: NA

CDR3aa: CASSPRQNQETQYF
CDR3nt: TGCGCCAGCAGCCCACGACAGAACCAAGAGACCCAGTACTTC
j_gene: TRBJ2-5
d_gene: NA
v_gene: TRBV4-1
abundance: NA

CDR3aa: CASSRQPSYGYTF
CDR3nt: TGTGCCAGCAGCCGACAGCCGTCCTATGGCTACACCTTC
j_gene: TRBJ1-2
d_gene: NA
v_gene: TRBV27
abundance: few

CDR3aa: CSVSRINYGYTF
CDR3nt: TGCAGCGTGAGCAGGATTAACTATGGCTACACCTTC
j_gene: TRBJ1-2
d_gene: NA
v_gene: TRBV29-1
abundance: NA

CDR3aa: CASSVGLALGTDTQYF
CDR3nt: TGTGCCAGCAGCGTAGGGCTAGCATTGGGCACAGATACGCAGTATTTT
j_gene: TRBJ2-3
d_gene: NA
v_gene: TRBV9
abundance: NA

CDR3aa: CASSLLAGFGYTF
CDR3nt: TGTGCCAGCAGCTTATTGGCGGGGTTTGGCTACACCTTC
j_gene: TRBJ1-2
d_gene: NA
v_gene: TRBV7-3
abundance: once

CDR3aa: CASSGTGGTGELFF
CDR3nt: TGCGCCAGCTCCGGGACAGGGGGCACCGGGGAGCTGTTTTTT
j_gene: TRBJ2-2
d_gene: TRBD1
v_gene: TRBV5-1
abundance: NA

CDR3aa: CSVGTTPREQYF
CDR3nt: TGCAGCGTTGGGACAACCCCCCGCGAGCAGTACTTC
j_gene: TRBJ2-7
d_gene: NA
v_gene: TRBV29-1
abundance: NA

CDR3aa: CASSSSDSLNYGYTF
CDR3nt: TGTGCCAGCAGTTCCTCAGACAGCCTGAACTATGGCTACACCTTC
j_gene: TRBJ1-2
d_gene: NA
v_gene: TRBV28
abundance: NA

CDR3aa: CASTPQGLMNTEAFF
CDR3nt: TGTGCCAGCACCCCCCAGGGATTAATGAACACTGAAGCTTTCTTT
j_gene: TRBJ1-1
d_gene: NA
v_gene: TRBV2
abundance: NA

CDR3aa: CASSPASGLYNEQFF
CDR3nt: TGTGCCAGCAGCCCCGCTAGCGGACTTTACAATGAGCAGTTCTTC
j_gene: TRBJ2-1
d_gene: TRBD2
v_gene: TRBV7-2
abundance: NA

CDR3aa: CASSIRQGIGNEQFF
CDR3nt: TGTGCCAGTAGTATCCGACAGGGGATAGGAAATGAGCAGTTCTTC
j_gene: TRBJ2-1
d_gene: TRBD1
v_gene: TRBV19
abundance: NA

CDR3aa: CASSYSILRQTYYGYTF
CDR3nt: TGTGCCAGCAGTTACTCGATACTGAGACAGACCTACTATGGCTACACCTTC
j_gene: TRBJ1-2
d_gene: NA
v_gene: TRBV6-2/TRBV6-3
abundance: NA

CDR3aa: CASSQGLAGGYEQYF
CDR3nt: TGTGCCAGCAGCCAGGGACTAGCGGGGGGGTACGAGCAGTACTTC
j_gene: TRBJ2-7
d_gene: TRBD2
v_gene: TRBV4-2
abundance: NA

CDR3aa: CASSSGPLDGLINSPLHF
CDR3nt: TGCGCCAGCAGCTCTGGACCCCTTGACGGACTGATTAATTCACCCCTCCACTTT
j_gene: TRBJ1-6
d_gene: NA
v_gene: TRBV5-1
abundance: NA

CDR3aa: CATSPGQGAYTEAFF
CDR3nt: TGTGCCACGTCGCCGGGACAGGGGGCTTACACTGAAGCTTTCTTT
j_gene: TRBJ1-1
d_gene: TRBD1
v_gene: TRBV18
abundance: NA

CDR3aa: CASSQKLPGDAGELFF
CDR3nt: TGTGCCAGCAGTCAAAAATTGCCGGGAGATGCCGGGGAGCTGTTTTTT
j_gene: TRBJ2-2
d_gene: NA
v_gene: TRBV2
abundance: NA

CDR3aa: CASSPLAGVGNEQFF
CDR3nt: TGTGCCAGCAGCCCCCTAGCGGGAGTAGGAAATGAGCAGTTCTTC
j_gene: TRBJ2-1
d_gene: TRBD2
v_gene: TRBV9
abundance: NA

CDR3aa: CASSEALRSSGSAYEQYF
CDR3nt: TGTGCCAGCAGTGAAGCGCTCAGGTCTAGCGGGAGCGCCTACGAGCAGTACTTC
j_gene: TRBJ2-7
d_gene: TRBD2
v_gene: TRBV6-1
abundance: NA

CDR3aa: CASSSTSGSTDTQYF
CDR3nt: TGCGCCAGCAGCTCAACTAGCGGTTCCACAGATACGCAGTATTTT
j_gene: TRBJ2-3
d_gene: TRBD2
v_gene: TRBV5-1
abundance: NA

CDR3aa: CASSLGLGDSPYEQYF
CDR3nt: TGTGCCAGCAGCTTAGGTCTAGGAGACAGTCCCTACGAGCAGTACTTC
j_gene: TRBJ2-7
d_gene: NA
v_gene: TRBV11-2
abundance: NA

CDR3aa: CSVWTGGSTEAFF
CDR3nt: TGCAGCGTTTGGACAGGGGGGAGCACTGAAGCTTTCTTT
j_gene: TRBJ1-1
d_gene: TRBD1
v_gene: TRBV29-1
abundance: once

CDR3aa: CASSLQTGAQETQYF
CDR3nt: TGCGCCAGCAGCTTACAGACAGGGGCTCAAGAGACCCAGTACTTC
j_gene: TRBJ2-5
d_gene: TRBD1
v_gene: TRBV5-1
abundance: NA

CDR3aa: CASSFGQGGGTNEKLFF
CDR3nt: TGCGCCAGCAGCTTCGGACAGGGAGGGGGAACTAATGAAAAACTGTTTTTT
j_gene: TRBJ1-4
d_gene: TRBD1
v_gene: TRBV5-1
abundance: NA

CDR3aa: CASRSPEGGYTF
CDR3nt: TGTGCCAGCAGATCCCCGGAGGGCGGCTACACCTTC
j_gene: TRBJ1-2
d_gene: NA
v_gene: TRBV6-5
abundance: NA

CDR3aa: CASSLSAGGNYGYTF
CDR3nt: TGTGCCAGCAGTTTATCTGCAGGGGGCAACTATGGCTACACCTTC
j_gene: TRBJ1-2
d_gene: TRBD1
v_gene: TRBV27
abundance: NA

CDR3aa: CSAGDRGRIEKLFF
CDR3nt: TGCAGCGCGGGGGACAGGGGGCGGATCGAAAAACTGTTTTTT
j_gene: TRBJ1-4
d_gene: TRBD1
v_gene: TRBV29-1
abundance: NA

CDR3aa: CAITDSRLYEQYF
CDR3nt: TGTGCCATCACGGACTCCCGCCTCTACGAGCAGTACTTC
j_gene: TRBJ2-7
d_gene: NA
v_gene: TRBV10-3
abundance: once

CDR3aa: CASSQGGLVNRADTQYF
CDR3nt: TGTGCCAGCAGCCAAGGGGGGCTAGTCAATCGGGCAGATACGCAGTATTTT
j_gene: TRBJ2-3
d_gene: NA
v_gene: TRBV3-1/TRBV3-2
abundance: NA

CDR3aa: CASSPATGTQETQYF
CDR3nt: TGTGCCAGCAGCCCCGCCACTGGGACTCAAGAGACCCAGTACTTC
j_gene: TRBJ2-5
d_gene: NA
v_gene: TRBV6-2/TRBV6-3
abundance: NA

CDR3aa: CAISESAGGDYEQYF
CDR3nt: TGTGCCATCAGTGAGTCGGCAGGGGGAGACTACGAGCAGTACTTC
j_gene: TRBJ2-7
d_gene: TRBD1
v_gene: TRBV10-3
abundance: NA

CDR3aa: CASSMLGQGVSPLHF
CDR3nt: TGTGCCAGTAGTATGTTGGGACAGGGGGTTTCACCCCTCCACTTT
j_gene: TRBJ1-6
d_gene: TRBD1
v_gene: TRBV19
abundance: NA

CDR3aa: CASNRDRDNEQFF
CDR3nt: TGTGCCAGCAACCGGGACAGGGACAATGAGCAGTTCTTC
j_gene: TRBJ2-1
d_gene: TRBD1
v_gene: TRBV6-5
abundance: NA

CDR3aa: CASSFGARSDTQYF
CDR3nt: TGTGCCAGCAGCTTTGGTGCACGGTCAGATACGCAGTATTTT
j_gene: TRBJ2-3
d_gene: NA
v_gene: TRBV5-6
abundance: NA

CDR3aa: CASSVTGANYEQYF
CDR3nt: TGCGCCAGCAGCGTGACAGGGGCGAACTACGAGCAGTACTTC
j_gene: TRBJ2-7
d_gene: TRBD1
v_gene: TRBV5-1
abundance: NA

CDR3aa: CASSQEKSLKGQGYEQYF
CDR3nt: TGCGCCAGCAGCCAAGAAAAATCCCTAAAGGGACAGGGCTACGAGCAGTACTTC
j_gene: TRBJ2-7
d_gene: TRBD1
v_gene: TRBV4-1
abundance: once

CDR3aa: CASSPGTGLETQYF
CDR3nt: TGTGCCAGCAGCCCCGGGACAGGGCTAGAGACCCAGTACTTC
j_gene: TRBJ2-5
d_gene: TRBD1
v_gene: TRBV7-3
abundance: NA

CDR3aa: CASSRGSSLGETQYF
CDR3nt: TGTGCTAGCAGCCGCGGGAGCTCACTAGGAGAGACCCAGTACTTC
j_gene: TRBJ2-5
d_gene: TRBD2
v_gene: TRBV7-7
abundance: NA

CDR3aa: CASSLNGTGVWDGYTF
CDR3nt: TGTGCCAGCAGCTTAAACGGGACAGGGGTATGGGATGGCTACACCTTC
j_gene: TRBJ1-2
d_gene: TRBD1
v_gene: TRBV7-8
abundance: NA

CDR3aa: CASSLPVREAFF
CDR3nt: TGTGCCAGCAGCTTACCGGTCAGGGAAGCTTTCTTT
j_gene: TRBJ1-1
d_gene: NA
v_gene: TRBV13
abundance: NA

CDR3aa: CASSDGQGYEQYF
CDR3nt: TGTGCCAGCAGCGATGGACAGGGCTACGAGCAGTACTTC
j_gene: TRBJ2-7
d_gene: TRBD1
v_gene: TRBV7-6
abundance: NA